This T cell receptor (beta chain) was sequenced for a study of blood T cell repertoires in COVID-19. Study as a whole: PBMCs, B-cell-depleted T cells, or T cells provided the cDNA or gDNA that made up the material.

The assay was immunoSEQ multiplex PCR, and TCRdb's table has in-frame clones only and misses some. The sample includes roughly 150,000 clones, around four fifths seen only once; the top ten take roughly 2%. The V end lost 0 bases, the J end lost 8 bases, and 13 bases lay between the germline ends. The germline V gene has CDR1 SNHLY and CDR2 FYNNEI. This CDR3 is built from 15 residues. What was sequenced was peripheral blood. The J gene is TRBJ1-4, the V gene TRBV2, with D maybe TRBD1 (5 bases). This TCR came from a woman over 75 with acute or convalescent COVID-19. The CDR3 protein is CASSEAPRADEKLFF. CDR3 nucleotides: TGTGCCAGCAGTGAAGCGCCCAGGGCTGACGAAAAACTGTTTTTT.